Shown below are 2 T cell receptor beta chains from a single sample sequenced in a study of T-cell memory formation after mild COVID-19 (dated by TCRdb to the early 2020s). The library was obtained by 5' RACE. Sequencing was carried out with an Illumina NovaSeq 6000. The public sequencing data were trimmed at Q25 with fastp and processed into clonotypes with MiXCR by TCRdb, which kept only in-frame beta chains. Duplicate CDR3 protein sequences are folded into a single record with the most common DNA and genes. The sample has about 100,000 distinct CDR3 sequences on record, approximately 10% of them singletons. Together, the top ten hold roughly two fifths of the sample. Sequenced input: PBMCs or a T cell subset sorted from them (not recorded which). These receptors all come from a man younger than 30 who had mild COVID-19 (a few samples of this study predate the infection). The sample titles of this study are shuffled in the database, so cell type and time point are left out; the donor was told from shared clones.

This clonotype has just a few counts. The rearrangement joins TRBV4-1 to TRBJ2-2; a weak D match, TRBD2 (6 bases). Trimming removed 0 bases from V and 1 base from J, with 15 bases in between. The CDR3 totals 18 residues. The germline CDR1 and CDR2 sequences are MGHRA and YSYEKL. The CDR3 spells CASSQDSVRLENTGELFF. The DNA for the CDR3 is TGCGCCAGCAGCCAAGATTCTGTGCGACTAGAGAACACCGGGGAGCTGTTTTTT.

This clonotype was counted at least ten times. J is TRBJ2-7 and V is TRBV3-1, with TRBD2 matching 7 bases. V gave up 4 bases and J gave up 1 base; unmatched junction bases: 7. Germline-derived CDR1 and CDR2 are LGHDT and YNNKEL (reference sequence). The CDR3 contains 15 residues. CDR3 in DNA: TGTGCCAGCAGCCTCTTCCCAGCGGGGTCCTACGAGCAGTACTTC. It specifies CASSLFPAGSYEQYF.